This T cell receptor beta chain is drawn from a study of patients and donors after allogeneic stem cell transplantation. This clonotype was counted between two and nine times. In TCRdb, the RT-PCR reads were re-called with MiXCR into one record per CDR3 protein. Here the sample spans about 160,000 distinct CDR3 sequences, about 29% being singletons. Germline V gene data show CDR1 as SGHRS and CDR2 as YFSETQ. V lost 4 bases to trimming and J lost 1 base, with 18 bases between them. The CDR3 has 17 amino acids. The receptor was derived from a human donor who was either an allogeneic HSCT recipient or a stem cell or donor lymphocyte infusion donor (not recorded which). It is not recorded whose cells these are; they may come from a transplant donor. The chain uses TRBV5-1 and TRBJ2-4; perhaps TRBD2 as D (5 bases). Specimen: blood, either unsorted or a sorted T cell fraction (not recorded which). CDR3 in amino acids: CASSQSGTTLAKNIQYF. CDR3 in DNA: TGCGCCAGCAGCCAATCGGGAACCACCCTGGCCAAAAACATTCAGTACTTC.